A single sample gave rise to the 22 T cell receptor beta chains below, sequenced in a study of blood T cell repertoires in COVID-19. Assay: immunoSEQ multiplex PCR; the TCRdb copy retains only in-frame clones and omits some. The top ten clones hold around 3.1% of a sample with roughly 250,000 clones, 80% to 90% of them seen once. The specimen was PBMCs or T cells enriched from blood (not recorded which). These receptors were obtained from a woman aged 35 to 49 who had been exposed to COVID-19.

The table lists this clone with a count of one. V usage is TRBV6-6 and J usage is TRBJ2-1; 8 bases fit TRBD2. J was trimmed by 7 bases and V by 0 bases; bases with no gene match: 8. Germline V gene sequence: CDR1 MNHNY, CDR2 SVGAGI (reference sequence). The CDR3 consists of 16 residues. The CDR3 region has the DNA TGTGCCAGCAGTTACTCACTCGGGGGGGCTGGGAATGAGCAGTTCTTC. It translates to CASSYSLGGAGNEQFF.

This sequence joins TRBV28 and TRBJ1-2, with D possibly matching TRBD1 (5 bases). The V gene lost 3 bases and the J gene lost 6 bases, with 11 bases spanning the gap. The CDR3 extends over 13 amino acids. Germline values: CDR1 MDHEN, CDR2 SYDVKM. The CDR3 DNA reads TGTGCCAGCAGTTTTTCCCCAGGGCATGGCTACACCTTC. Its translation: CASSFSPGHGYTF.

The gene calls are TRBV11-1 and TRBJ2-1, with D possibly matching TRBD2 (6 bases). The CDR3 runs 16 residues. Germline assignment: CDR1 SGHAT and CDR2 FQDESV (reference sequence). Trimming took 0 bases from V and 3 from J, leaving 12 bases between them. CDR3 loop: CASSLARSGGYNEQFF. In DNA form, the CDR3 reads TGTGCCAGCAGCTTAGCGCGTAGCGGAGGCTACAATGAGCAGTTCTTC.

The chain combines TRBV27 with TRBJ1-1, with a tentative D call TRBD1 (5 bases). Germline CDR1 is MNHEY and CDR2 is SMNVEV (reference sequence). The CDR3 length is 13 residues. Trimming took 5 bases from V and 8 from J, leaving 15 bases between them. The CDR3 is CASSPLDRSEAFF. The DNA of the CDR3 is TGTGCCAGCAGTCCTCTAGACAGATCAGAAGCTTTCTTT.

This clone has only one observation. The rearrangement joins TRBV4-3 to TRBJ1-4; D uncertain. The germline gives CDR1 LGHNA, CDR2 YSLEER. V lost 1 base and J 8 bases, leaving 11 bases between the germline ends. The CDR3 loop spans 14 amino acids. CDR3 bases: TGCGCCAGCAGCCAAGTTACGACTGAAGAAAAACTGTTTTTT. Protein sequence: CASSQVTTEEKLFF.

J is TRBJ2-1 and V is TRBV19, with TRBD1 matching 11 bases. The germline V gene has CDR1 LNHDA and CDR2 SQIVND (reference sequence). The CDR3 covers 15 residues. The V segment lost 1 base and the J segment 6 bases; nucleotides outside the gene matches: 2. The CDR3 here is CASSIGGTGGNEQFF. DNA of the CDR3: TGTGCCAGTAGTATAGGTGGGACAGGGGGCAATGAGCAGTTCTTC.

The chain combines TRBV6-6 with TRBJ1-5; maybe TRBD1 (6 bases). The germline V gene has CDR1 MNHNY and CDR2 SVGAGI (reference sequence). CDR3 length equals 15 residues. V gave up 7 bases and J gave up 1 base, with 14 bases separating them. DNA for the CDR3: TGTGCCAGCACCTTGACAGGCGACAGCAATCAGCCCCAGCATTTT. Translation: CASTLTGDSNQPQHF.

The CDR3 here is CASSVIAGLNTGELFF. CDR3 nucleotides: TGCGCCAGCAGCGTCATAGCGGGGCTTAACACCGGGGAGCTGTTTTTT. This sequence joins TRBV5-1 and TRBJ2-2; TRBD2 matches 8 bases. CDR3 length equals 16 residues. J lost 2 bases, V lost 4 bases, and 7 bases had no gene match. Germline V CDR1 and CDR2: SGHRS, YFSETQ. The full variable domain, in which reference TRBV5-1 and TRBJ2-2 provide the parts outside the CDR3, is KAGVTQTPRYLIKTRGQQVTLSCSPISGHRSVSWYQQTPGQGLQFLFEYFSETQRNKGNFPGRFSGRQFSNSRSEMNVSTLELGDSALYLCASSVIAGLNTGELFFGEGSRLTVL.

V gene TRBV11-2 combines with J gene TRBJ1-1; D not resolved. V was trimmed by 2 bases and J by 0 bases, leaving 7 bases between them. The CDR3 loop spans 14 amino acids. CDR1 and CDR2 (germline): SGHAT, FQNNGV. DNA for the CDR3: TGTGCCAGCAGCTTACAGGTGGTGAACACTGAAGCTTTCTTT. Protein sequence: CASSLQVVNTEAFF.

CDR3 loop: CASSPGGRGKTEAFF. CDR3 coding DNA: TGTGCCAGCAGCCCGGGGGGAAGGGGGAAGACTGAAGCTTTCTTT. The rearrangement links TRBV5-4 to TRBJ1-1; weak D call: TRBD1 (6 bases). Per the germline V gene, CDR1 is SGHNT and CDR2 is YYREEE (reference sequence). CDR3 length: 15 amino acids. Trimming shortened V by 4 bases and J by 5 bases, and 18 bases separated the two germline ends.

V gene TRBV7-9 combines with J gene TRBJ1-1; tentatively, D is TRBD1 (6 bases). The CDR3 has 12 amino acids. V lost 5 bases, J lost 7 bases, and 11 bases lay in between. Germline V CDR1 and CDR2: SEHNR, FQNEAQ (reference sequence). In DNA form, the CDR3 reads TGTGCCAGCAGCCGTAACAGGGATGAAGCTTTCTTT. Its protein product is CASSRNRDEAFF.

The chain carries TRBV19 and TRBJ2-1; 11 nucleotides line up with TRBD1. Germline-derived CDR1 and CDR2 are LNHDA and SQIVND (reference sequence). With 7 bases clipped from V and 7 bases from J, the junction kept 9 bases outside the gene matches. This CDR3 has 15 residues. The DNA for the CDR3 is TGTGCCAGTACCACCTCCGGGGACAGGGGGAATGAGCAGTTCTTC. Its translation is CASTTSGDRGNEQFF.

V gene TRBV29-1 combines with J gene TRBJ2-2; D possibly corresponds to TRBD2 (7 bases). Germline CDR1 SQVTM, CDR2 ANQGSEA. The CDR3 consists of 13 residues. Trimming pared 5 bases from V and 6 bases from J, leaving 13 bases between. CDR3 protein: CSVSEGGAGELFF. The DNA of the CDR3 is TGCAGCGTTTCTGAGGGGGGGGCCGGGGAGCTGTTTTTT.

With respect to this clone: The conserved final phenylalanine or tryptophan is absent from the CDR3, which likely points to a read error. The DNA is omitted, as the CDR3 cannot be located on it reliably, and the CDR3 follows TCRdb's listing. This chain uses TRBV12-3 or TRBV12-4 with TRBJ1-2; the table calls TRBD1, which could not be checked here. A total of 11 residues make up the CDR3, ends included. The CDR3: CASSLGGQAST.

This sequence joins TRBV7-6 and TRBJ1-4; D possibly corresponds to TRBD1 (6 bases). Between the trimmed V and J ends, which lost 4 bases and 0 bases, there was a span of 6 bases. Germline V CDR1 and CDR2: SGHVS, FNYEAQ. The CDR3 contains 14 residues. For the CDR3, the DNA is TGTGCCAGCAGCTGGACAGCAACTAATGAAAAACTGTTTTTT. Amino acid sequence: CASSWTATNEKLFF.

The chain is built from TRBV6-2 or TRBV6-3 and TRBJ2-3, with 15 bases that match TRBD2. The trim removed 2 bases at V and 0 bases at J, leaving 6 bases unmatched. The CDR3 spans 19 residues. The germline CDR1 and CDR2 sequences are MNHEY and SVGEGT. The chain's CDR3 is CASSYGTSGGPFSTDTQYF. The CDR3 region has the DNA TGTGCCAGCAGTTACGGGACTAGCGGGGGGCCCTTTAGCACAGATACGCAGTATTTT.

This clone was detected once. This sequence joins TRBV19 and TRBJ2-1; TRBD2 is a possible D gene (6 bases). The CDR3 loop spans 13 amino acids. Germline V gene data show CDR1 as LNHDA and CDR2 as SQIVND (reference sequence). Trimming took off 1 base at V and 8 bases at J, with 9 bases between the two ends. The CDR3, as DNA: TGTGCCAGTAGTATAGTCGGGGGAGATGAGCAGTTCTTC. Translated, it gives CASSIVGGDEQFF.

V gene TRBV7-2 combines with J gene TRBJ2-4, with 8 bases lining up with TRBD1. The CDR3 is 14 residues long. J was trimmed by 9 bases and V by 5 bases; bases with no gene match: 9. Per germline, CDR1 SGHTA and CDR2 FQGNSA. The CDR3 region has the DNA TGTGCCAGCAGCCCGGACAGGGCGGGTAGCATTCAGTACTTC. Translated: CASSPDRAGSIQYF.

The chain joins TRBV14 to TRBJ1-3; D possibly corresponds to TRBD1 (5 bases). The CDR3 runs to 16 residues. Trimming took 0 bases from V and 0 from J, leaving 9 bases between them. CDR1 SGHDN and CDR2 FVKESK come from the germline V gene. The CDR3 is CASSQDVGGSGNTIYF. CDR3 nucleotides: TGTGCCAGCAGCCAAGATGTCGGGGGCTCTGGAAACACCATATATTTT.

This clone was found a few times. The rearrangement links TRBV7-9 to TRBJ1-1; TRBD1 matches at 7 bases. Trimming cost V 5 bases and J 4 bases; bases outside gene matches: 13. The CDR3 contains 16 residues. The germline gives CDR1 SEHNR, CDR2 FQNEAQ (reference sequence). The CDR3 region has the DNA TGTGCCAGCAGCCCATGGACAGGACCGCGTGGCACTGAAGCTTTCTTT. Its protein is CASSPWTGPRGTEAFF.

The V call is TRBV2, the J call TRBJ1-5, with D unresolved. Per the germline V gene, CDR1 is SNHLY and CDR2 is FYNNEI. The CDR3 contains 13 residues. Trimming pared 6 bases from V and 2 bases from J, leaving 8 bases between. Here the CDR3 reads CASSSFGNQPQHF. The CDR3, as DNA: TGTGCCAGCAGCTCCTTCGGCAATCAGCCCCAGCATTTT.

This clone has only one observation. Different DNA sequences within this sample yield the same CDR3. This rearrangement joins TRBV7-2 to TRBJ1-2; D possibly corresponds to TRBD1 (6 bases). The V and J ends lost 3 bases and 5 bases respectively, with 7 bases between them. In germline, CDR1 is SGHTA, CDR2 FQGNSA. CDR3 size: 12 residues. The CDR3 coding sequence is TGTGCCAGCAGCTTGAGGGGGTATGGCTACACCTTC. It translates to CASSLRGYGYTF.